Shown below are 28 T cell receptor beta chains from a single sample sequenced in a study of T cells in Graves' hyperthyroidism and ophthalmopathy. Researchers amplified the TCR beta CDR3 regions from RNA transcripts. When the TCR CDR3 underwent first-round RT-PCR, the HTBI primer set was used. TCRdb recomputed calls from the multiplex PCR reads with MiXCR, one row per CDR3 protein. The repertoire holds fewer than 400,000 distinct CDR3 sequences, with approximately 15% as singletons. The sample taken for sequencing was blood. These receptors were obtained from a young man with Graves' hyperthyroidism.

This clonotype was observed at least ten times. CDR3 residues: CASSFRSVNTEAFF. DNA for the CDR3: TGCGCCAGCAGCTTTAGATCGGTGAACACTGAAGCTTTCTTT. This chain uses TRBV5-1 with TRBJ1-1; D gene ambiguous. The CDR3 covers 14 residues. With 2 bases removed from V and 0 bases from J, the gap between germline ends came to 8 bases. From germline, CDR1 is SGHRS and CDR2 YFSETQ.

This clonotype showed up many times. This chain uses TRBV28 with TRBJ1-4, with D uncertain. This CDR3 comprises 13 residues. V dropped 5 bases and J dropped 10 bases, with 14 bases sitting between them. The germline V gene has CDR1 MDHEN and CDR2 SYDVKM. The CDR3 spells CASSTSLAVKLFF. The CDR3 DNA follows: TGTGCCAGCAGTACATCCTTGGCGGTAAAACTGTTTTTT.

This clonotype was seen at least ten times. V gene TRBV30 combines with J gene TRBJ2-2, with D perhaps matching TRBD2 (5 bases). Trimming removed 3 bases from V and 6 bases from J, with 17 bases in between. The CDR3 is 15 amino acids. Germline CDR1 GTSNPN, CDR2 SVGIG (reference sequence). The CDR3 DNA reads as TGTGCCTGGAGGAAGACGGGATTAGTCCCCGGGGAGCTGTTTTTT. This sequence encodes CAWRKTGLVPGELFF.

This clonotype has only a few counts. This chain uses TRBV6-1 with TRBJ2-1; the D gene is possibly TRBD2 (5 bases). The CDR3 is made up of 11 amino acids. Germline V lookup: CDR1 MNHNS, CDR2 SASEGT. V was cut by 3 bases and J by 15 bases, with 12 bases left in between. The CDR3 here is CASSEVGISFF. The CDR3 DNA is TGTGCCAGCAGTGAGGTCGGGATTTCGTTCTTC.

At least ten counts were recorded for this clonotype. V gene TRBV6-1 combines with J gene TRBJ1-1; D is unclear. V gave up 5 bases and J gave up 5 bases, with 9 bases separating them. Germline loops: CDR1 MNHNS, CDR2 SASEGT. The CDR3 has 12 residues. CDR3 region: CASSPLGTEAFF. The CDR3 DNA reads as TGTGCCAGCAGTCCGTTAGGGACTGAAGCTTTCTTT.

This clonotype was recorded at least ten times. The V gene is TRBV15, the J gene TRBJ2-1; the match to TRBD2 covers 8 bases. The germline gives CDR1 LNHNV, CDR2 YYDKDF (reference sequence). The CDR3 length is 14 residues. The J segment lost 5 bases and the V segment lost 8 bases, leaving 8 bases of the junction unmatched. CDR3 bases: TGTGCCACCGGAGGGACTAGTCCCCACAATGAGCAGTTCTTC. Protein sequence: CATGGTSPHNEQFF.

This clonotype was recorded many times. The rearrangement joins TRBV30 to TRBJ2-1, with D unclear. The CDR3 length is 12 residues. CDR1 GTSNPN and CDR2 SVGIG come from the germline V gene (reference sequence). Trimming shortened V by 2 bases and J by 4 bases, and 6 bases separated the two germline ends. The CDR3, as DNA: TGTGCCTGGAGTTTGGGTTACAATGAGCAGTTCTTC. This gives the protein CAWSLGYNEQFF.

This clonotype was recorded many times. This chain links TRBV7-2 with TRBJ2-1; 10 bases agree with TRBD2. Germline CDR1 is SGHTA and CDR2 is FQGNSA. This CDR3 has 15 residues. Losses at the gene ends were 3 bases for V and 8 bases for J; bases not matched to a gene: 7. The CDR3: CASSLGLALGYEQFF. The DNA of the CDR3 is TGTGCCAGCAGCTTGGGACTAGCGCTAGGGTATGAGCAGTTCTTC. The full variable domain, rest sourced from reference TRBV7-2 and TRBJ2-1, is GAGVSQSPSNKVTEKGKDVELRCDPISGHTALYWYRQSLGQGLEFLIYFQGNSAPDKSGLPSDRFSAERTGGSVSTLTIQRTQQEDSAVYLCASSLGLALGYEQFFGPGTRLTVL.

V and J are TRBV7-8 and TRBJ2-7, with 12 bases identical to TRBD2. The CDR3 consists of 14 residues. V dropped 6 bases and J dropped 6; count of bases not matched to a gene: 6. CDR1 is SGHVS, CDR2 FQNEAQ, per germline. This CDR3 is CASSRGLAGSEQYF. The CDR3 DNA reads as TGTGCCAGCAGTCGCGGACTAGCGGGAAGCGAGCAGTACTTC.

This clonotype occurred many times. The chain couples TRBV2 to TRBJ2-2, with 9 bases that match TRBD1. V was clipped by 10 bases and J by 3 bases; unmatched bases: 3. The CDR3 loop spans 13 amino acids. Germline values: CDR1 SNHLY, CDR2 FYNNEI. For the CDR3, the DNA is TGTGCCATCCGACAGGGGGACACCGGGGAGCTGTTTTTT. Translation: CAIRQGDTGELFF.

This clonotype was seen ten or more times. The chain couples TRBV6-1 to TRBJ1-1, with TRBD1 matching over 9 bases. The CDR3 extends over 17 amino acids. Germline V gene sequence: CDR1 MNHNS, CDR2 SASEGT. The junction had 14 bases not matched to a gene; V was cut back by 7 bases and J by 2 bases. CDR3 coding DNA: TGTGCCAGCACGACACCGGGACAGGGTTATATTAACACTGAAGCTTTCTTT. It translates to CASTTPGQGYINTEAFF.

There are a few counts of this clonotype. The CDR3 DNA sequence: TGTGCCAGCAGTGAAGCCTTTCGTCAGCCCCAGCATTTT. Amino acids: CASSEAFRQPQHF. The chain uses TRBV6-1 and TRBJ1-5; D gene uncertain. V was pared by 0 bases and J by 6 bases, with 6 bases between. The germline V gene has CDR1 MNHNS and CDR2 SASEGT. This CDR3 comprises 13 residues.

This clonotype was seen ten or more times. The rearrangement links TRBV10-3 to TRBJ2-7; D unresolved. The CDR3 runs to 16 residues. Germline V gene data show CDR1 as ENHRY and CDR2 as SYGVKD. Trimming removed 2 bases from V and 2 bases from J, with 16 bases in between. CDR3 sequence (DNA): TGTGCCATCAGTGAGCCAACCAACAGTCGGCCCTACGAGCAGTACTTC. Encoded protein: CAISEPTNSRPYEQYF.

This clonotype was counted at least ten times. V is TRBV15 and J is TRBJ1-5, with D maybe TRBD1 (6 bases). CDR3 length: 13 amino acids. The V gene's germline CDR1 is LNHNV and CDR2 YYDKDF (reference sequence). V was shortened by 4 bases and J by 7 bases, with 11 bases between the two germline ends. The CDR3 DNA sequence: TGTGCCACCAGCATGCTACAGGGACAGCCCCAGCATTTT. This encodes CATSMLQGQPQHF. The whole variable domain, filled in from reference TRBV15 and TRBJ1-5, reads DAMVIQNPRYQVTQFGKPVTLSCSQTLNHNVMYWYQQKSSQAPKLLFHYYDKDFNNEADTPDNFQSRRPNTSFCFLDIRSPGLGDTAMYLCATSMLQGQPQHFGDGTRLSIL.

About this clonotype: This may come from a read error, since a much larger clone is one base off. The gene calls are TRBV2 and TRBJ2-7, with 9 bases lining up with TRBD2. Per the germline V gene, CDR1 is SNHLY and CDR2 is FYNNEI. The CDR3 is 14 amino acids. The CDR3 DNA follows: TGTGCCTGCAGGGAGACTAGCGGAGTTTACGAGCAGTACTTC. Protein sequence: CACRETSGVYEQYF.

The chain uses TRBV9 and TRBJ2-1, with 10 nucleotides matching TRBD2. J was trimmed by 8 bases and V by 2 bases; bases with no gene match: 4. Looked up from germline, CDR1 is SGDLS and CDR2 is YYNGEE. CDR3 length: 14 residues. This chain's CDR3 is CASSVSGRADEQFF. In nucleotides, the CDR3 is TGTGCCAGCAGCGTGAGCGGGAGGGCTGATGAGCAGTTCTTC. Supplemented by reference TRBV9 and TRBJ2-1, the full variable domain reads DSGVTQTPKHLITATGQRVTLRCSPRSGDLSVYWYQQSLDQGLQFLIQYYNGEERAKGNILERFSAQQFPDLHSELNLSSLELGDSALYFCASSVSGRADEQFFGPGTRLTVL.

In its sample, this clonotype was seen a few times. The CDR3 loop is CASSGNSGNTIYF. The CDR3 nucleotides read TGTGCCAGCTCGGGGAACTCTGGAAACACCATATATTTT. The genes are TRBV6-1 and TRBJ1-3; D unclear. The CDR3 sequence is 13 residues long. V was clipped by 8 bases and J by 0 bases, with 8 bases between them. Germline values: CDR1 MNHNS, CDR2 SASEGT.

DNA of the CDR3: TGTGCCAGCAGTTCCCCAGGAACTAGCGGGACCAGCACAGATACGCAGTATTTT. The encoded protein is CASSSPGTSGTSTDTQYF. The chain couples TRBV28 to TRBJ2-3, with 10 positions matching TRBD2. Germline V CDR1 and CDR2: MDHEN, SYDVKM. This CDR3 has 18 amino acids. The V and J ends lost 4 bases and 0 bases, in that order; junction bases with no gene match: 10.

This clonotype has a handful of counts. The chain joins TRBV7-9 to TRBJ2-2; 7 positions match TRBD2. The CDR3 covers 12 residues. From germline, CDR1 is SEHNR and CDR2 FQNEAQ (reference sequence). Trimming removed 5 bases from V and 9 bases from J; junction bases left unmatched: 3. The CDR3 nucleotides are TGTGCCAGCAGCCAGGGAGGGCGGGAGCTGTTTTTT. Protein product: CASSQGGRELFF.

This clonotype was counted at least ten times. V gene TRBV6-1 combines with J gene TRBJ2-7, with TRBD1 as a possible D gene (5 bases). Per the germline V gene, CDR1 is MNHNS and CDR2 is SASEGT. The CDR3 spans 11 residues. Deletions cut 6 bases from V and 2 bases from J, with 5 bases between. DNA of the CDR3: TGTGCCAGCAGGGACACCTACGAGCAGTACTTC. Translating gives CASRDTYEQYF.

This clonotype was observed at least ten times. The chain is built from TRBV6-5 and TRBJ2-1; D call uncertain. Per the germline V gene, CDR1 is MNHEY and CDR2 is SVGAGI. The V end lost 2 bases, the J end lost 0 bases, and 11 bases lay between the germline ends. The CDR3 loop spans 16 amino acids. The CDR3 sequence is CASSYMGGHSYNEQFF. The DNA of the CDR3 is TGTGCCAGCAGTTACATGGGCGGCCACTCCTACAATGAGCAGTTCTTC.

The chain couples TRBV24-1 to TRBJ1-5; 9 bases are shared with TRBD1. The germline V gene has CDR1 KGHDR and CDR2 SFDVKD. The V gene end was trimmed by 7 bases and the J gene end by 6 bases; junction bases not matched to a gene: 3. CDR3 length: 13 residues. CDR3 nucleotide sequence: TGTGCCACCAGACAGGGGGCTGGTCAGCCCCAGCATTTT. Protein: CATRQGAGQPQHF.

At least ten counts were recorded for this clonotype. The chain recombines TRBV6-1 with TRBJ2-7; D may be TRBD1 (6 bases). This CDR3 is 12 amino acids long. V was pared by 5 bases and J by 6 bases, with 11 bases between. Germline V gene data show CDR1 as MNHNS and CDR2 as SASEGT. The CDR3 here is CASSFPGVEQYF. The CDR3 bases are TGTGCCAGCAGTTTCCCAGGGGTCGAGCAGTACTTC.

This clonotype was recorded many times. The gene calls are TRBV11-3 and TRBJ2-1, with 8 bases that match TRBD2. CDR1 and CDR2 from the germline V gene are SGHNT and YENEEA. J lost 9 bases, V lost 7 bases, and 14 bases had no gene match. The CDR3 covers 15 residues. The CDR3 loop is CASTKRELLASEQFF. CDR3 bases: TGTGCCAGCACGAAGCGGGAGCTCCTCGCCAGTGAGCAGTTCTTC.

This clonotype was observed many times. The rearrangement joins TRBV11-3 to TRBJ2-1; TRBD2 agrees at 11 bases. V lost 5 bases and J lost 7; bases outside the gene matches: 10. This CDR3 spans 16 amino acids. Germline V CDR1 and CDR2: SGHNT, YENEEA. DNA of the CDR3: TGTGCCAGCAGCAAAAATCTAGCGGGAGGTTCGAATGAGCAGTTCTTC. The encoded protein is CASSKNLAGGSNEQFF.

The chain carries TRBV11-3 and TRBJ2-5; D unclear. The J call may be mistaken, given a closer DNA end match to TRBJ2-1. This CDR3 contains 13 residues. Germline V CDR1 and CDR2: SGHNT, YENEEA. The CDR3 region is CASSLGEAHTQFF. CDR3 DNA sequence: TGTGCCAGCAGCTTAGGAGAGGCTCATACCCAGTTCTTC.

Many counts were recorded for this clonotype. The rearrangement links TRBV3-1 to TRBJ2-5; D unresolved. Germline CDR1 is LGHDT and CDR2 is YNNKEL (reference sequence). The CDR3 has 14 residues. V was shortened by 1 base and J by 5 bases, with 11 bases between the two germline ends. The CDR3 reads CASSQVGNGETQYF. The CDR3 coding sequence is TGTGCCAGCAGCCAAGTAGGGAATGGGGAGACCCAGTACTTC.

This clonotype was seen at least ten times. The rearrangement links TRBV27 to TRBJ1-2; 8 positions match TRBD1. Trimming took 5 bases from V and 4 from J; bases not matched to a gene: 12. The CDR3 consists of 16 residues. Germline CDR1 is MNHEY and CDR2 is SMNVEV (reference sequence). The CDR3 coding sequence is TGTGCCAGCAGTCCTAGTCCCACAGGGGGGGTCTATGGCTACACCTTC. Translated, it gives CASSPSPTGGVYGYTF.